This T cell receptor beta chain was identified during a study of blood T cell repertoires in COVID-19. Looking at the study overall: Samples taken during acute and convalescent COVID-19 were collected in the United States, Italy and Spain. From T cells, B-cell-depleted T cells, or PBMCs came the material, which was cDNA or gDNA.

Original data processing: For nucleated cells, counts were estimated from reference gene primer amplification. This table comes from immunoSEQ multiplex PCR, and its TCRdb copy is limited to in-frame clones, with some not included. That table gives V, J and clone size, and the DNA gave D and trimming. Seen here are roughly 150,000 clones, 85% observed once, and the top ten hold less than 10%. Seattle patients were enrolled during active infection and followed longitudinally. This CDR3 has 17 residues. Unmatched junction bases numbered 19, after V lost 4 bases and J lost 9 bases. Germline CDR1 reads SNHLY; CDR2 reads FYNNEI.

The material sequenced was peripheral blood. The sequence was collected from a woman aged 55-70 years with COVID-19, enrolled during active disease. The genes are TRBV2 and TRBJ2-3; the match to TRBD2 covers 7 bases. In DNA, the CDR3 is TGTGCCAGCAGTGCCCCCGGGACTATAACAACCCTAGGGACGCAGTATTTT. The encoded protein is CASSAPGTITTLGTQYF.